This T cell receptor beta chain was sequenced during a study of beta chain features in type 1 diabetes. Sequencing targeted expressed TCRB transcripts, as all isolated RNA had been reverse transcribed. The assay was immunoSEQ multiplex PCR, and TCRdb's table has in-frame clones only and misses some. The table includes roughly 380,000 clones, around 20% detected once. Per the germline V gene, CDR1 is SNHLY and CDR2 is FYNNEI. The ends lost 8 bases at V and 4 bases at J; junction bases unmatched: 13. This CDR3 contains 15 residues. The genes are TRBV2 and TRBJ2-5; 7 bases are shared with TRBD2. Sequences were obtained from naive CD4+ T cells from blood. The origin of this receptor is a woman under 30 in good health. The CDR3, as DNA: TGTGCCAGCCCCGCGGGAGACGGGTCATCAGAGACCCAGTACTTC. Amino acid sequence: CASPAGDGSSETQYF.